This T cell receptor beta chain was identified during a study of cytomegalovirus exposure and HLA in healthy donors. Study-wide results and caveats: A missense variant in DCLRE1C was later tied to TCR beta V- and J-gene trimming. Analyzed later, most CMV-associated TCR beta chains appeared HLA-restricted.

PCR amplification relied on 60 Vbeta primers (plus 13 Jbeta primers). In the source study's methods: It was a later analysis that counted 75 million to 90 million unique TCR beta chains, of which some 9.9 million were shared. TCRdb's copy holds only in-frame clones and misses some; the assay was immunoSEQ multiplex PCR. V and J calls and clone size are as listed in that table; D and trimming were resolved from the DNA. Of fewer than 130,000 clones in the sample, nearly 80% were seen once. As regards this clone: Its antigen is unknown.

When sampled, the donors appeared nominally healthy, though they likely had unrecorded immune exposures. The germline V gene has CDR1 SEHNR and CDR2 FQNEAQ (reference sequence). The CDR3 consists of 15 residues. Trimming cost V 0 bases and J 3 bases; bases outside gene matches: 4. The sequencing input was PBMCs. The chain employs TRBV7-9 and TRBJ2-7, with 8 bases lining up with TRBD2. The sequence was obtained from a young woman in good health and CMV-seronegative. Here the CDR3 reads CASSLAAGADYEQYF. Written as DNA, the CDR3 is TGTGCCAGCAGCTTAGCAGCGGGGGCAGACTACGAGCAGTACTTC.